These T cell receptor beta chains were read from a single sample in a study of blood T cell repertoires in COVID-19. Produced via immunoSEQ multiplex PCR; TCRdb's table is partial and in-frame only. The repertoire holds some 120,000 clones, with approximately 71% as singletons. Sequencing was done on a sample of peripheral blood. These receptors all stem from a woman aged 70 to 79 with acute or convalescent COVID-19. Each CDR3 is given with its conserved first and last residue. Each record gives: V gene, D gene, clone size, J gene, CDR3 DNA, CDR3 protein. A D gene is named only where the DNA matches it firmly. Some rows mark clone size as missing; the rest say once, few, many or name a class of expanded clone.

v_call: TRBV5-6; d_call: .; clone_size: .; j_call: TRBJ1-4; cdr3_nt: TGTGCCAGCAGCAGCGTGGGGGCAGCTAATGAAAAACTGTTTTTT; cdr3_aa: CASSSVGAANEKLFF
v_call: TRBV4-2; d_call: .; clone_size: .; j_call: TRBJ2-7; cdr3_nt: TGTGCCAGCAGCCAAGAGGTGGCGGTTAATTACGAGCAGTACTTC; cdr3_aa: CASSQEVAVNYEQYF
v_call: TRBV27; d_call: TRBD1; clone_size: .; j_call: TRBJ1-4; cdr3_nt: TGTGCCAGCAGCCCCCTCCGGGACAGGAAAAACGCAACTAATGAAAAACTGTTTTTT; cdr3_aa: CASSPLRDRKNATNEKLFF
v_call: TRBV28; d_call: .; clone_size: .; j_call: TRBJ2-2; cdr3_nt: TGTGCCAGCACGAGCGGGTTCCTTGCCGGGGAGCTGTTTTTT; cdr3_aa: CASTSGFLAGELFF
v_call: TRBV5-5; d_call: TRBD1; clone_size: .; j_call: TRBJ1-3; cdr3_nt: TGTGTCCTACCGCGAGGGGGCAGTGCTGGAAACACCATATATTTT; cdr3_aa: CVLPRGGSAGNTIYF
v_call: TRBV11-2; d_call: TRBD1; clone_size: .; j_call: TRBJ2-7; cdr3_nt: TGTGCCAGCAGCTCCCTCATCGGACCTCAGGGGGCTCTTTACGAGCAGTACTTC; cdr3_aa: CASSSLIGPQGALYEQYF
v_call: TRBV7-9; d_call: .; clone_size: many; j_call: TRBJ2-5; cdr3_nt: TGTGCCAGCAGCATGGGAGAGCAAGAGACCCAGTACTTC; cdr3_aa: CASSMGEQETQYF
v_call: TRBV10-3; d_call: .; clone_size: .; j_call: TRBJ1-1; cdr3_nt: TGTGCCATCAGTGAGTACCTACGGGACACTGAAGCTTTCTTT; cdr3_aa: CAISEYLRDTEAFF
v_call: TRBV5-1; d_call: TRBD1; clone_size: .; j_call: TRBJ1-5; cdr3_nt: TGCGCCAGCAGCTTGGGGGCAGGGGGCTTCAATCAGCCCCAGCATTTT; cdr3_aa: CASSLGAGGFNQPQHF
v_call: TRBV4-1; d_call: TRBD2; clone_size: .; j_call: TRBJ2-1; cdr3_nt: TGCGCCAGCAGCCAAGATACGGGACTAGCGGCGTGGAATGAGCAGTTCTTC; cdr3_aa: CASSQDTGLAAWNEQFF
v_call: TRBV27; d_call: TRBD1; clone_size: .; j_call: TRBJ1-2; cdr3_nt: TGTGCCAGCAGTCCTCGACAGGGACGGACTAGCTACACCTTC; cdr3_aa: CASSPRQGRTSYTF
v_call: TRBV5-4; d_call: TRBD2; clone_size: .; j_call: TRBJ2-7; cdr3_nt: TGTGCCAGCAGCTTGGAACCAAGCGGGAGGTTAGACGAGCAGTACTTC; cdr3_aa: CASSLEPSGRLDEQYF
v_call: TRBV11-2; d_call: .; clone_size: .; j_call: TRBJ1-2; cdr3_nt: TGTGCCAGCAGCTTAGGAGGTGGGGAGGGCTACACCTTC; cdr3_aa: CASSLGGGEGYTF
v_call: TRBV28; d_call: .; clone_size: few; j_call: TRBJ1-2; cdr3_nt: TGTGCCAGCAGCCTGTCCAGGGATGGCTACACCTTC; cdr3_aa: CASSLSRDGYTF
v_call: TRBV19; d_call: .; clone_size: .; j_call: TRBJ2-1; cdr3_nt: TGTGCCAGTGGGTCTACGGGTCTTGAGCAGTTCTTC; cdr3_aa: CASGSTGLEQFF
v_call: TRBV7-3; d_call: TRBD1; clone_size: .; j_call: TRBJ2-1; cdr3_nt: TGTGCCAGCAGCCCTATGACAGGGAAAAATGAGCAGTTCTTC; cdr3_aa: CASSPMTGKNEQFF
v_call: TRBV4-1; d_call: TRBD1; clone_size: .; j_call: TRBJ2-7; cdr3_nt: TGCGCCAGCAGCCAAGAGTCGGGACAGGGAGTCTACGAGCAGTACTTC; cdr3_aa: CASSQESGQGVYEQYF
v_call: TRBV29-1; d_call: .; clone_size: many; j_call: TRBJ1-4; cdr3_nt: TGCAGCGTCCGTTTCTCACAGGGCCAGAATGAAAAACTGTTTTTT; cdr3_aa: CSVRFSQGQNEKLFF
v_call: TRBV6-6; d_call: .; clone_size: .; j_call: TRBJ2-3; cdr3_nt: TGTGCCAGCAGCCCACCGGGGATTACCACAGATACGCAGTATTTT; cdr3_aa: CASSPPGITTDTQYF
v_call: TRBV30; d_call: .; clone_size: .; j_call: TRBJ1-2; cdr3_nt: TGTGCCTGGAGCCATCGAAGGGGTAGCTATGGCTACACCTTC; cdr3_aa: CAWSHRRGSYGYTF
v_call: TRBV5-1; d_call: TRBD1; clone_size: .; j_call: TRBJ1-2; cdr3_nt: TGCGCCAGCAGCCTCAGGACAGGGAGGGACTATGGCTACACCTTC; cdr3_aa: CASSLRTGRDYGYTF
v_call: TRBV6-6; d_call: TRBD2; clone_size: .; j_call: TRBJ2-1; cdr3_nt: TGTGCCAGCAGTTATACTAGCGGGAGTGTTTCCCATGAGCAGTTCTTC; cdr3_aa: CASSYTSGSVSHEQFF
v_call: TRBV14; d_call: TRBD1; clone_size: .; j_call: TRBJ1-6; cdr3_nt: TGTGCCAGCAGCCCAAGAACCCCGGGACAGTATAATTCACCCCTCCACTTT; cdr3_aa: CASSPRTPGQYNSPLHF
v_call: TRBV12-3/TRBV12-4; d_call: .; clone_size: .; j_call: TRBJ2-7; cdr3_nt: TGTGCCAGCGGGCCTCCATACGAGCAGTACTTC; cdr3_aa: CASGPPYEQYF
v_call: TRBV28; d_call: TRBD1; clone_size: .; j_call: TRBJ1-4; cdr3_nt: TGTGCCAGCACCCAGGGGGCAACTAATGAAAAACTGTTTTTT; cdr3_aa: CASTQGATNEKLFF
v_call: TRBV28; d_call: TRBD1; clone_size: .; j_call: TRBJ2-7; cdr3_nt: TGTGCCAGCAGTCCGGGACAGGCCTTCGAGCAGTACTTC; cdr3_aa: CASSPGQAFEQYF
v_call: TRBV10-2; d_call: .; clone_size: .; j_call: TRBJ1-2; cdr3_nt: TGCGCCAGCAGTGAACACAGCCTCTATGGCTACACCTTC; cdr3_aa: CASSEHSLYGYTF
v_call: TRBV15; d_call: TRBD2; clone_size: .; j_call: TRBJ2-3; cdr3_nt: TGTGCCGTGGGACGGGGGGTAGCGGATACGCAGTATTTT; cdr3_aa: CAVGRGVADTQYF
v_call: TRBV7-9; d_call: TRBD2; clone_size: .; j_call: TRBJ2-7; cdr3_nt: TGTGCCAGCAGCTTAGCCGGGACTAGCGCGGGCGAGCAGTACTTC; cdr3_aa: CASSLAGTSAGEQYF
v_call: TRBV21-1; d_call: .; clone_size: .; j_call: TRBJ2-5; cdr3_nt: TGTGCCAGCAGCAAAGTTGACAGGGGGGGGACCCAGTACTTC; cdr3_aa: CASSKVDRGGTQYF
v_call: TRBV5-6; d_call: TRBD2; clone_size: .; j_call: TRBJ2-2; cdr3_nt: TGTGCCAGCAGCGGCAGGACTAGCACCGGGGAGCTGTTTTTT; cdr3_aa: CASSGRTSTGELFF
v_call: TRBV5-1; d_call: .; clone_size: .; j_call: TRBJ2-7; cdr3_nt: TGCGCCAGCAGCTTGGTAGAGCGAAGGTACGAGCAGTACTTC; cdr3_aa: CASSLVERRYEQYF
v_call: TRBV6-5; d_call: TRBD1; clone_size: .; j_call: TRBJ1-3; cdr3_nt: TGTGCCAGCAGGGGGACAGGTCCTTCTGGAAACACCATATATTTT; cdr3_aa: CASRGTGPSGNTIYF
v_call: TRBV19; d_call: .; clone_size: .; j_call: TRBJ1-4; cdr3_nt: TGTGCCAGTAGTCCGTCTTTCACTAATGAAAAACTGTTTTTT; cdr3_aa: CASSPSFTNEKLFF
v_call: TRBV5-1; d_call: .; clone_size: .; j_call: TRBJ2-7; cdr3_nt: TGCGCCAGCAGCTTCGGGTTCAGCTCCTACGAGCAGTACTTC; cdr3_aa: CASSFGFSSYEQYF
v_call: TRBV5-1; d_call: .; clone_size: .; j_call: TRBJ2-7; cdr3_nt: TGCGCCAGCAGCTACCTCGTCGCGGCCGACGAGCAGTACTTC; cdr3_aa: CASSYLVAADEQYF
v_call: TRBV29-1; d_call: .; clone_size: few; j_call: TRBJ2-1; cdr3_nt: TGCAGCGTACGACAGGAACTATACAATGAGCAGTTCTTC; cdr3_aa: CSVRQELYNEQFF
v_call: TRBV4-1; d_call: TRBD2; clone_size: .; j_call: TRBJ2-3; cdr3_nt: TGCGCCAGCAGCCATCTGGCTAGCGGGGGGGCTAGAGATACGCAGTATTTT; cdr3_aa: CASSHLASGGARDTQYF
v_call: TRBV6-6; d_call: .; clone_size: .; j_call: TRBJ1-2; cdr3_nt: TGTGCCAGCAGTTTTTTCGAGACAGGTCGTTATGGCTACACCTTC; cdr3_aa: CASSFFETGRYGYTF
v_call: TRBV2; d_call: TRBD1; clone_size: .; j_call: TRBJ2-2; cdr3_nt: TGTGCCACCCTAGGGCAGGGGGCCGAGACCGGGGAGCTGTTTTTT; cdr3_aa: CATLGQGAETGELFF
v_call: TRBV7-2; d_call: .; clone_size: .; j_call: TRBJ1-2; cdr3_nt: TGTGCCAGCAGCTTAGCGGTCGGACAGTTCTATGGCTACACCTTC; cdr3_aa: CASSLAVGQFYGYTF
v_call: TRBV2; d_call: .; clone_size: .; j_call: TRBJ2-7; cdr3_nt: TGTGCCAGCAGGGACAATCAGGACGAGCAGTACTTC; cdr3_aa: CASRDNQDEQYF
v_call: TRBV4-1; d_call: TRBD2; clone_size: .; j_call: TRBJ2-7; cdr3_nt: TGCGCCAGCAGCCAAGATTTAGCGGGAGGTCGCGAGCAGTACTTC; cdr3_aa: CASSQDLAGGREQYF
v_call: TRBV3-1/TRBV3-2; d_call: TRBD1; clone_size: .; j_call: TRBJ1-5; cdr3_nt: TGTGCCAGCAGCCAGGGGTCCGGGACAGGGCTCAATCAGCCCCAGCATTTT; cdr3_aa: CASSQGSGTGLNQPQHF
v_call: TRBV15; d_call: .; clone_size: .; j_call: TRBJ1-4; cdr3_nt: TGTGCCACCAGCAGAGATGCAGGTGCGGGTAATGAAAAACTGTTTTTT; cdr3_aa: CATSRDAGAGNEKLFF
v_call: TRBV11-3; d_call: TRBD2; clone_size: .; j_call: TRBJ2-5; cdr3_nt: TGTGCCAGCAGCCCGCTTGGGGGGGGAGAGACCCAGTACTTC; cdr3_aa: CASSPLGGGETQYF
v_call: TRBV5-4; d_call: .; clone_size: .; j_call: TRBJ1-2; cdr3_nt: TGTGCCAGCAGCTCCCCCAGGGAGGGGTGGTATGGCTACACCTTC; cdr3_aa: CASSSPREGWYGYTF
v_call: TRBV6-1; d_call: .; clone_size: .; j_call: TRBJ1-6; cdr3_nt: TGTGCCAGCAGTGAACTGGCCACCTATAATTCACCCCTCCACTTT; cdr3_aa: CASSELATYNSPLHF
v_call: TRBV3-1/TRBV3-2; d_call: .; clone_size: .; j_call: TRBJ1-2; cdr3_nt: TGTGCCAGCAGCCAAGAAGGCTCATGGGGAGCTGGCTACACCTTC; cdr3_aa: CASSQEGSWGAGYTF
v_call: TRBV19; d_call: TRBD2; clone_size: once; j_call: TRBJ2-1; cdr3_nt: TGTGCCAGTAGTAAAGGCTCTCTAGCGGGAGTAGGGAATGAGCAGTTCTTC; cdr3_aa: CASSKGSLAGVGNEQFF
v_call: TRBV10-3; d_call: .; clone_size: .; j_call: TRBJ2-1; cdr3_nt: TGTGCCATCAGTGCGCAGGGGTATGAGCAGTTCTTC; cdr3_aa: CAISAQGYEQFF
v_call: TRBV7-8; d_call: .; clone_size: .; j_call: TRBJ1-1; cdr3_nt: TGTGCCAGCAGCTTTGTCGCCACGACAGGCTACACTGAAGCTTTCTTT; cdr3_aa: CASSFVATTGYTEAFF
v_call: TRBV9; d_call: .; clone_size: .; j_call: TRBJ2-2; cdr3_nt: TGTGCCAGCAGCGTCGGCACCGGGGAGCTGTTTTTT; cdr3_aa: CASSVGTGELFF
v_call: TRBV21-1; d_call: .; clone_size: .; j_call: TRBJ1-5; cdr3_nt: TGTGCCAGCAGCAAAGACCCGGGACAGGGGGCCGGGCAGCCCCAGCATTTT; cdr3_aa: CASSKDPGQGAGQPQHF
v_call: TRBV3-1/TRBV3-2; d_call: TRBD2; clone_size: few; j_call: TRBJ2-2; cdr3_nt: TGTGCCAGCAGCCGGACTAGCGGGGGGGCCGGGACCGGGGAGCTGTTTTTT; cdr3_aa: CASSRTSGGAGTGELFF
v_call: TRBV7-2; d_call: TRBD1; clone_size: .; j_call: TRBJ1-3; cdr3_nt: TGTGCCAGCAGTCTAGCGGGGACAGGGGGTACCTCTGGAAACACCATATATTTT; cdr3_aa: CASSLAGTGGTSGNTIYF
v_call: TRBV19; d_call: .; clone_size: .; j_call: TRBJ1-6; cdr3_nt: TGTGCCAGTAGTACTAAGAGGTCCCGTAATTCACCCCTCCACTTT; cdr3_aa: CASSTKRSRNSPLHF
v_call: TRBV15; d_call: TRBD1; clone_size: .; j_call: TRBJ1-4; cdr3_nt: TGTGCCACCAGCAGAGCCCCGGGACAGATTAATGAAAAACTGTTTTTT; cdr3_aa: CATSRAPGQINEKLFF
v_call: TRBV7-9; d_call: .; clone_size: .; j_call: TRBJ2-5; cdr3_nt: TGTGCCAGCAGCTTAAACGGGGAACTACAAGAGACCCAGTACTTC; cdr3_aa: CASSLNGELQETQYF
v_call: TRBV9; d_call: TRBD1; clone_size: .; j_call: TRBJ1-5; cdr3_nt: TGTGCCAGCAGCGCGGGACAGGGGCGACAGCCCCAGCATTTT; cdr3_aa: CASSAGQGRQPQHF